Listed here is a single T cell receptor beta chain. Its antigen specificity is not known. One base away there is no much larger clone; base qualities are not given. The data belong to a study of blood T cell repertoires in COVID-19 (TCRdb year 2020). Looking at the study overall: Samples covering the acute and convalescent phases of COVID-19 were provided by collaborators in the United States, Italy and Spain. The prospective study material was composed of cDNA or gDNA derived from T cells, B-cell-depleted T cells, or PBMCs. The dataset comprised deeply sampled blood TCRbeta repertoires from subjects exposed to, actively infected with, or recovered from COVID-19. The repertoires were made available in a free public database intended to serve as a resource for research on the immune response to SARS-CoV-2. Samples were obtained from the ongoing ImmuneRACE study (first 160 participants) and from roughly 1,300 subjects provided by 6 global collaborators. Sample metadata almost always included a de-identified subject ID, COVID-19 status, age in years and sex. HLA class I and class II types, where available, came from metadata supplied by the sample provider rather than from assay-based typing. Results the study describes overall, beyond this receptor: Clinical and demographic metadata were provided uncurated, with the amount varying by source and participant.

The immunoSEQ Assay, a bias-controlled multiplex PCR, was used to amplify TCRbeta CDR3 regions from genomic DNA. Turning to the authors' computational methods: The number of nucleated cells in each sample was estimated by amplification of reference gene primers within the assay. To quantify the absolute abundance of each unique TCRbeta CDR3 rearrangement, sequence reads were collapsed and filtered. For each sample, productive Simpson clonality was calculated by taking the square root of Simpson's diversity index across productive rearrangements. The clones in this table, taken by TCRdb from immuneACCESS, are in-frame only. Not every clone is retained; where verified, under half of the shortfall comes from an unresolved V gene, and the cause of the rest is unknown. That table supplies the V and J calls and clone size; D and trimming were determined from the DNA. Present in this sample are approximately 200,000 clones, around 80% of which were seen just once. Roughly 10% of the sample belongs to the ten largest clones.

At one collaborating source in Seattle, patients were enrolled during active infection and were followed longitudinally through the course of disease. Collaborating institutions collected whole blood in K2EDTA tubes following their own protocols. Collaborator samples were shipped for TCRbeta analysis as frozen whole blood, isolated PBMCs, or DNA extracted from either sample type. The specimen sequenced was peripheral blood. The receptor's source is a woman over 75 with COVID-19, enrolled during active disease.

The CDR3 region reads CASSRGLAGGQETQYF. The DNA sequence reads TGCGCCAGCAGCCGGGGACTAGCGGGGGGGCAGGAGACCCAGTACTTC. The sequence links TRBV5-1 to TRBJ2-5; 16 bases in between match TRBD2. The germline V gene provides CDR1 SGHRS and CDR2 YFSETQ. The V end gives up 4 bases and the J end 5 bases, leaving 5 bases in the junction not matched to a gene. The CDR3 contains 16 residues, cysteine and phenylalanine counted. Only the CDR3 DNA is retained, 48 bases long and in frame from the first base.